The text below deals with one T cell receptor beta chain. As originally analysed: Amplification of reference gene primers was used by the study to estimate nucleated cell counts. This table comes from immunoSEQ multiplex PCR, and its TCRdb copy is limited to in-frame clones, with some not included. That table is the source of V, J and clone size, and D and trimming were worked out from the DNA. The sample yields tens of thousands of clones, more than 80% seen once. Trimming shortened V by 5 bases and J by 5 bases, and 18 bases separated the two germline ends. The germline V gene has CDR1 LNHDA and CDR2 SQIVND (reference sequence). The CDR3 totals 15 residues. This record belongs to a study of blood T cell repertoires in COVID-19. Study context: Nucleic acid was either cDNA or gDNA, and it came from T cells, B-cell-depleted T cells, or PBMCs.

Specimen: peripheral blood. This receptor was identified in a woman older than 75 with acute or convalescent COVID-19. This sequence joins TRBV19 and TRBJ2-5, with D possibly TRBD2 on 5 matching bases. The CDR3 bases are TGTGCCAGTAGTCCAGACGAGGGATTGGAGGAGACCCAGTACTTC. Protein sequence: CASSPDEGLEETQYF.